Many counts were recorded for the clone carrying this T cell receptor beta chain. Its matching antigen is unknown. From 300 to 400 ng of RNA, a library with molecular barcoded alpha/delta and beta/gamma adaptors was made. A single record per CDR3 protein comes from TCRdb applying MiXCR to the reads. The sample lists under 150,000 distinct CDR3 sequences; less than 15% were seen once. The length of the CDR3 is 15 residues. The germline gives CDR1 KGHDR, CDR2 SFDVKD. Trimming removed 3 bases from V and 5 bases from J, with 13 bases in between. The data derive from a study of read filtering for tumor transcriptome and immune sequencing. Study observations and caveats: Compared with RNA-seq, IR-seq gave much higher clonotype depth and reliability.

The source of this sequence is a donor at least 40 years old with multiple myeloma. J is TRBJ1-5 and V is TRBV24-1; tentatively, D is TRBD1 (5 bases). The sequencing sample was made of a population of CD138-negative cells sorted from bone marrow. The CDR3 region has the DNA TGTGCCACCAGTGATGGAGGCAGGGTCGATCAGCCCCAGCATTTT. Translation gives CATSDGGRVDQPQHF.